This T cell receptor beta chain was observed in a study of OX40 agonist ivuxolimab in advanced cancers. Findings and caveats of the study: Dose levels from 0.1 to 3.0 mg/kg saw CD4+ and CD8+ blood T cells expand clonally by week 6. The 0.1-3.0 mg/kg partial responders had among the lowest clonal expansion. CD8+ T cells showed, on average, more clonal expansion than CD4+ cells.

Here immunoSEQ multiplex PCR was the method, and the copy in TCRdb shows in-frame clones only, minus some. Of about 59,000 clones in the sample, roughly 85% were seen once. CDR1 is ENHRY and CDR2 is SYGVKD in the germline V gene. This CDR3 is 16 amino acids long. With V trimmed by 0 bases and J by 5 bases, 7 bases remained unmatched. With regard to this clone: Its specificity is not known.

This receptor was taken from an adult with an advanced solid tumor such as melanoma, head and neck, liver or kidney cancer. The chain uses TRBV10-3 and TRBJ1-1, with 9 bases that match TRBD1. This sample comprised CD4+ or CD8+ T cells sorted from blood, obtained in a trial of the OX40 agonist ivuxolimab. As DNA, the CDR3 is TGTGCCATCAGTGAGTCCTGGGACAGGGTGGATACTGAAGCTTTCTTT. This gives the protein CAISESWDRVDTEAFF.